This TCR beta chain was observed in a study of radiation and T cells in renal cell carcinoma. Findings and limits, study-wide: Compared with controls, irradiated tumors had more, larger dominant CDR3 motifs. Compared with controls, irradiated tumors showed greater TCR clonality.

TCRdb's table, derived via immunoSEQ multiplex PCR, lists solely in-frame clones and lacks some. The sample has some 21,000 clones, over 50% seen once. Treatment defined: treatment-naive control, cytoreductive nephrectomy. On this clone itself: Its antigen is not identified.

Trimming shortened V by 6 bases and J by 8 bases, and 16 bases separated the two germline ends. Germline CDR1 reads KGHSH; CDR2 reads LQKENI. The CDR3 length is 13 residues. The clonotype comes from a human donor with renal cell carcinoma. This chain links TRBV18 with TRBJ1-2, with TRBD1 as a possible D gene (5 bases). This specimen consisted of tumor tissue, obtained from a patient whose treatment was nephrectomy without radiotherapy. The CDR3 here is CASSPGLLKGYTF. The CDR3 region has the DNA TGTGCCAGCTCGCCGGGACTTCTTAAGGGCTACACCTTC.